This T cell receptor beta chain was identified during a study of identical twins. The study, taken as a whole, reports: Beta clonotypes that were abundant in cord blood contained fewer insertions, a pattern absent from memory repertoires.

Each donor was a healthy Caucasian. As regards this clonotype: Its target is not known. An end of the junction differs from the germline gene, which may be a read error.

One entry per CDR3 protein, called by TCRdb with MiXCR from the 5' RACE reads. The sample includes roughly 1,500,000 distinct CDR3 sequences, around a third seen only once; the top ten take about 0.27%. CDR3 length equals 15 residues. The V gene's germline CDR1 is SNHLY and CDR2 FYNNEI. The chain has TRBV2 and TRBJ1-5; 10 bases are a match to TRBD1. The TCR was taken from a newborn girl in good health. Sample: cord blood. The CDR3 coding sequence is TGTGCCAGCGGAAACGGGACAGGGGCCCATCAGCCCCGGCATTTT. This codes for CASGNGTGAHQPRHF.